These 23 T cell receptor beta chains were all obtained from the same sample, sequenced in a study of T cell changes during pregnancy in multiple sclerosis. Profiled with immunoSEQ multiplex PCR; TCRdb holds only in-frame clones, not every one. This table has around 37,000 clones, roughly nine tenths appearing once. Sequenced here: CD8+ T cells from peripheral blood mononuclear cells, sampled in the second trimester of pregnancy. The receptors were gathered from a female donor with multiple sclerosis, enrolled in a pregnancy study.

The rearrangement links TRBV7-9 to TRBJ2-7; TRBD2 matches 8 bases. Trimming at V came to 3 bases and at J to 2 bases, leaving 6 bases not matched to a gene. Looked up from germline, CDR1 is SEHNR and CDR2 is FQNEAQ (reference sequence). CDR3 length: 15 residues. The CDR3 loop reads CASSFGLAGTYEQYF. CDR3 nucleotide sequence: TGTGCCAGCAGCTTCGGACTAGCCGGCACCTACGAGCAGTACTTC.

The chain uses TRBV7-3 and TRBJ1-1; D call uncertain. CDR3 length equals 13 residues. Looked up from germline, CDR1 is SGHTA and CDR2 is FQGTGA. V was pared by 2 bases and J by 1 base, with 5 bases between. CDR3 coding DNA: TGTGCCAGCAGCTTATCGGGGAACACTGAAGCTTTCTTT. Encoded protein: CASSLSGNTEAFF. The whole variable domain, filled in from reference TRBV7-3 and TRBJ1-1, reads GAGVSQTPSNKVTEKGKYVELRCDPISGHTALYWYRQSLGQGPEFLIYFQGTGAADDSGLPNDRFFAVRPEGSVSTLKIQRTERGDSAVYLCASSLSGNTEAFFGQGTRLTVV.

The DNA of the CDR3 is TGTGCCAGCAGCCACGGGGGTGCCTTAGGTACTGAAGCTTTCTTT. Translated: CASSHGGALGTEAFF. The chain couples TRBV14 to TRBJ1-1, with TRBD1 as a possible D gene (5 bases). Germline V gene sequence: CDR1 SGHDN, CDR2 FVKESK. The germline V and J ends were trimmed by 3 bases and 5 bases, with 16 bases remaining between them. This CDR3 contains 15 residues.

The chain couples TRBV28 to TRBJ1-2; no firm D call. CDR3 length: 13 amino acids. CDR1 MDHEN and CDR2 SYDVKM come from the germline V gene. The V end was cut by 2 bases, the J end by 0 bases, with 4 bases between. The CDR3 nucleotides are TGTGCCAGCAGTTTAGCGGCTAACTATGGCTACACCTTC. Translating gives CASSLAANYGYTF.

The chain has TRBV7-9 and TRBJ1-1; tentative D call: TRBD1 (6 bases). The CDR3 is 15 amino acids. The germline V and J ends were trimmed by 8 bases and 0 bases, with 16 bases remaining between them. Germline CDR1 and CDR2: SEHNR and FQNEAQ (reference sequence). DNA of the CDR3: TGTGCCAGCGATCTAACGGACAGCATGAACACTGAAGCTTTCTTT. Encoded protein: CASDLTDSMNTEAFF. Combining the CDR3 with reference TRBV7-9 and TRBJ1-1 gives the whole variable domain DTGVSQNPRHKITKRGQNVTFRCDPISEHNRLYWYRQTLGQGPEFLTYFQNEAQLEKSRLLSDRFSAERPKGSFSTLEIQRTEQGDSAMYLCASDLTDSMNTEAFFGQGTRLTVV.

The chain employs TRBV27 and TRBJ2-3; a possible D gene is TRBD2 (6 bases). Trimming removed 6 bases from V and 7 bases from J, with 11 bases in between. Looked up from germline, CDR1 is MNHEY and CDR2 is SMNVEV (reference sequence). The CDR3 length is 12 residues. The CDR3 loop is CASRRGSNTQYF. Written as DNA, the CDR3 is TGTGCCAGCAGGCGGGGTAGTAATACGCAGTATTTT.

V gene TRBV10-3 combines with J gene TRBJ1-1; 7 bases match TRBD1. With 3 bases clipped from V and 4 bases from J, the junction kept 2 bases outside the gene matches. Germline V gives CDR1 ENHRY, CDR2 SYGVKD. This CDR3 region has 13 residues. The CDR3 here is CAISDPGGTEAFF. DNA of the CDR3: TGTGCCATCAGTGACCCAGGGGGCACTGAAGCTTTCTTT.

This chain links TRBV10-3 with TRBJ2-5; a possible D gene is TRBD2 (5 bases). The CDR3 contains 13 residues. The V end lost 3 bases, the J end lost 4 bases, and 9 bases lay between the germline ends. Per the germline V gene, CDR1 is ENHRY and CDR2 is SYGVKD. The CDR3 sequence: CAISELVRETQYF. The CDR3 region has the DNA TGTGCCATCAGTGAACTAGTGAGAGAGACCCAGTACTTC.

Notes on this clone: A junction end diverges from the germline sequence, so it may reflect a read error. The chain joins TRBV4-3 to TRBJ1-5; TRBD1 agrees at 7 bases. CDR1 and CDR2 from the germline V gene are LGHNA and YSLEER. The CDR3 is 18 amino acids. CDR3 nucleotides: TGCGCCAGCAGCGAAGATTATGGGGGACAGATTAGCAATCAGCCCCAGCATTTT. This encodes CASSEDYGGQISNQPQHF.

The CDR3 sequence: CASSMLAGTHNEQFF. The CDR3 DNA follows: TGTGCCAGTAGTATGTTAGCGGGAACGCACAATGAGCAGTTCTTC. V gene TRBV19 combines with J gene TRBJ2-1, with 8 positions matching TRBD2. The V and J ends lost 3 bases and 5 bases, in that order; junction bases with no gene match: 6. CDR3 length: 15 residues. The germline V gene encodes CDR1 LNHDA and CDR2 SQIVND (reference sequence).

In DNA form, the CDR3 reads TGTGCCACCAGCAGAATAGCGGGAGGCTCCACAGATACGCAGTATTTT. As protein: CATSRIAGGSTDTQYF. The gene calls are TRBV15 and TRBJ2-3, with 10 bases that match TRBD2. Germline V lookup: CDR1 LNHNV, CDR2 YYDKDF (reference sequence). The CDR3 extends over 16 amino acids. Trimming removed 2 bases from V and 2 bases from J; junction bases left unmatched: 4. Looking up the rest from reference TRBV15 and TRBJ2-3 gives the full variable domain: DAMVIQNPRYQVTQFGKPVTLSCSQTLNHNVMYWYQQKSSQAPKLLFHYYDKDFNNEADTPDNFQSRRPNTSFCFLDIRSPGLGDTAMYLCATSRIAGGSTDTQYFGPGTRLTVL.

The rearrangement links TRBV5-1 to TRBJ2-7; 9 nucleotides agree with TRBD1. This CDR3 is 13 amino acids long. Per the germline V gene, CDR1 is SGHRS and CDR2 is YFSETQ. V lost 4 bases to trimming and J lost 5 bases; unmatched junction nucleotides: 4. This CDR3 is CASSSTGGHEQYF. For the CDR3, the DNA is TGCGCCAGCAGCAGCACAGGGGGCCACGAGCAGTACTTC.

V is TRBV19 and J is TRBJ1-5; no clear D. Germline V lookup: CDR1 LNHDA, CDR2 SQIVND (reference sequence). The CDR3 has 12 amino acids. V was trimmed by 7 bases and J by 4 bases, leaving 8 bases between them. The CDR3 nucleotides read TGTGCCAGTAAGACGACAAATCAGCCCCAGCATTTT. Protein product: CASKTTNQPQHF.

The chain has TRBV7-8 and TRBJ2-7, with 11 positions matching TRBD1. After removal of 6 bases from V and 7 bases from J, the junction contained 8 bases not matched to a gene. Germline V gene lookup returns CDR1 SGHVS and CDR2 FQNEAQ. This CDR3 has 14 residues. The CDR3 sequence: CASRWTGGLGEQYF. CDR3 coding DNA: TGTGCCAGCAGGTGGACAGGGGGCTTGGGGGAGCAGTACTTC.

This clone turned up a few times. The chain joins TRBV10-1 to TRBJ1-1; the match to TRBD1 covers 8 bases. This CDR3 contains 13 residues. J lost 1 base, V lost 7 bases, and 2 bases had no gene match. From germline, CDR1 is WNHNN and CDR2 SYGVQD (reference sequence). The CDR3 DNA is TGCGCCAGCACAGGGGGCAGGAACACTGAAGCTTTCTTT. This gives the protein CASTGGRNTEAFF.

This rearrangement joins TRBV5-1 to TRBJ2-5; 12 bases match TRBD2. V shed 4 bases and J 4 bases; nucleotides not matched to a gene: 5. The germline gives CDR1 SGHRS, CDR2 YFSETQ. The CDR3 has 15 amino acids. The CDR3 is CASSGGLAGGETQYF. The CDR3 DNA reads TGCGCCAGCAGCGGGGGACTAGCGGGCGGAGAGACCCAGTACTTC.

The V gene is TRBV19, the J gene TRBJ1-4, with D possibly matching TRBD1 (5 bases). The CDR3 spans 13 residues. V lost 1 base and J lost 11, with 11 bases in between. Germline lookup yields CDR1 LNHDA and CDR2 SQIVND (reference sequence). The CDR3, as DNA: TGTGCCAGTAGTATAGTATCAGGGAGGAAACTGTTTTTT. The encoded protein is CASSIVSGRKLFF.

The CDR3 reads CASSFLEAPSSYNEQFF. The CDR3 nucleotides read TGTGCCAGCAGCTTTTTAGAGGCCCCTAGCTCCTACAATGAGCAGTTCTTC. This chain joins TRBV5-4 and TRBJ2-1; D remains ambiguous. This CDR3 spans 17 amino acids. The germline V gene encodes CDR1 SGHNT and CDR2 YYREEE (reference sequence). Between the trimmed V and J ends, which lost 2 bases and 0 bases, there was a span of 15 bases.

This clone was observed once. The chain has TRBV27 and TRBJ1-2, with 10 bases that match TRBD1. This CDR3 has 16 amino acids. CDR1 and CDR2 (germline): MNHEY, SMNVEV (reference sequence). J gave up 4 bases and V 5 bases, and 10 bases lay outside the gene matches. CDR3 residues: CASSDSLTGGFYGYTF. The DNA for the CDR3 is TGTGCCAGCAGTGACTCCCTGACAGGGGGCTTCTATGGCTACACCTTC.

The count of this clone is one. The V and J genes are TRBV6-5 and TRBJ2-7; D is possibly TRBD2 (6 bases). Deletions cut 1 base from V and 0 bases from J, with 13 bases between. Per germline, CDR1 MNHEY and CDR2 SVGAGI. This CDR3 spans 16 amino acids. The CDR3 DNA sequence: TGTGCCAGCAGTTACTTCCTGGGGGGTTCCTCCTACGAGCAGTACTTC. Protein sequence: CASSYFLGGSSYEQYF.

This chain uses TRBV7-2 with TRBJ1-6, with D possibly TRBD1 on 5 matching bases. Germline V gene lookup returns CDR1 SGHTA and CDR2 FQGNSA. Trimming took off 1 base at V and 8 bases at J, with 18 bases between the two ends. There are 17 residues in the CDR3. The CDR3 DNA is TGTGCCAGCAGCTTAGATGCGGGAGGGGTTAGGGATTCACCCCTCCACTTT. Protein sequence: CASSLDAGGVRDSPLHF.

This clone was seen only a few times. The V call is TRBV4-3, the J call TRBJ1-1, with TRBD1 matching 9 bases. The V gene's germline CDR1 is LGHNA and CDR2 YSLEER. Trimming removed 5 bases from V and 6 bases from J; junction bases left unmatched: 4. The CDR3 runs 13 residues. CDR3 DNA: TGCGCCAGCAGCGTAGGGACAGGGCCTGAAGCTTTCTTT. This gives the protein CASSVGTGPEAFF.

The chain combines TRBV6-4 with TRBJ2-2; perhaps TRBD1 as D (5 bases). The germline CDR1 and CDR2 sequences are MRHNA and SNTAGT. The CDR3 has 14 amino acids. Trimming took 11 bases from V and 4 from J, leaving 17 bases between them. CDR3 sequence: CARLWHRTTGELFF. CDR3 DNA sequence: TGTGCCCGTCTCTGGCACAGGACCACCGGGGAGCTGTTTTTT.